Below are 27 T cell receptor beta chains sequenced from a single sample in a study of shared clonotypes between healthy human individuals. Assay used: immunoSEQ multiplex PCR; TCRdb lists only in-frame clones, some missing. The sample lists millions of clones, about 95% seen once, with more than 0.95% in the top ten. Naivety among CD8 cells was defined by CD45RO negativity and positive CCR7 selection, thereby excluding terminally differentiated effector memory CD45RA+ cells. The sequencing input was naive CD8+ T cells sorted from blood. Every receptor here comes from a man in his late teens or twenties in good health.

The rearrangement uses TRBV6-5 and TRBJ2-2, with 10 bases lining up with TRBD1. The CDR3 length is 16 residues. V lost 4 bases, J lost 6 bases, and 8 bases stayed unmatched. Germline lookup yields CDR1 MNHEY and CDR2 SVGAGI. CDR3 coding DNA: TGTGCCAGCAGTTTGGGGTTGACAGGGGGCGCCGGGGAGCTGTTTTTT. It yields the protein CASSLGLTGGAGELFF.

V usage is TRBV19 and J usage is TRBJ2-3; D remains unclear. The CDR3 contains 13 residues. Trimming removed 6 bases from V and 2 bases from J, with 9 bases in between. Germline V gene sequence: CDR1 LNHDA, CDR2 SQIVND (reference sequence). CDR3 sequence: CASSLLYTDTQYF. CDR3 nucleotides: TGTGCCAGTAGCCTACTATACACAGATACGCAGTATTTT.

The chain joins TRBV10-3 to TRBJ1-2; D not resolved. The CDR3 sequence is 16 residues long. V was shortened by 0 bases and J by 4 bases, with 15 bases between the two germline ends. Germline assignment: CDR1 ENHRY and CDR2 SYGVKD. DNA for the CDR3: TGTGCCATCAGTGAGTCGGCTGGGGAGACCTTCTATGGCTACACCTTC. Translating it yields CAISESAGETFYGYTF.

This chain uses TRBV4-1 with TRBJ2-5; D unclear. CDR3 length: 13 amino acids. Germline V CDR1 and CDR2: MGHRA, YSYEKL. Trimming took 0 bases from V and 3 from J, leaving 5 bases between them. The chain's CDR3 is CASSQDYEETQYF. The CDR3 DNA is TGCGCCAGCAGCCAAGATTACGAAGAGACCCAGTACTTC.

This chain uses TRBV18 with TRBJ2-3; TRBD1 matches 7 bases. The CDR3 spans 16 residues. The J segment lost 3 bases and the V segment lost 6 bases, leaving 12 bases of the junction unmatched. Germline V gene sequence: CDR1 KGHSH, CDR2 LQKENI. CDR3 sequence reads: CASSQGDGGVTDTQYF. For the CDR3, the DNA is TGTGCCAGCTCCCAGGGGGATGGCGGCGTTACAGATACGCAGTATTTT.

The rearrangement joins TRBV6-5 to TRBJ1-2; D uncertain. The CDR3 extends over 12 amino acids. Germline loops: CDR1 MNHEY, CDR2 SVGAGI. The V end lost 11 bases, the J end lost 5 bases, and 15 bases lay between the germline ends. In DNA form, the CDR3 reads TGTGCCGGCTTTCGTCCGGGTTATGGCTACACCTTC. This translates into CAGFRPGYGYTF.

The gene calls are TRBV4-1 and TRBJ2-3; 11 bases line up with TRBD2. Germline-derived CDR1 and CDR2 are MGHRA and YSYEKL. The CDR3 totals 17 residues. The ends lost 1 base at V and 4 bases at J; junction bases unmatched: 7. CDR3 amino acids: CASSQGLLAGVADTQYF. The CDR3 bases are TGCGCCAGCAGCCAAGGATTACTAGCGGGAGTGGCAGATACGCAGTATTTT.

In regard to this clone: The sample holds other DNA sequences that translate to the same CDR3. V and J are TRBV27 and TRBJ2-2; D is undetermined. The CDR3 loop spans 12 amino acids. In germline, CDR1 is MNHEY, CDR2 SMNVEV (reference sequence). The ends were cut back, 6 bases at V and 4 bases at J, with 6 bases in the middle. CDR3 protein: CASRGGTGELFF. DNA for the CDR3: TGTGCCAGCAGAGGTGGCACCGGGGAGCTGTTTTTT.

The CDR3, as DNA: TGTGCCAGCACCCGTGGGGGGATCGCCTACGAGCAGTACTTC. The encoded protein is CASTRGGIAYEQYF. The V gene is TRBV6-1, the J gene TRBJ2-7; D perhaps matches TRBD2 (6 bases). The CDR3 covers 14 residues. V lost 7 bases to trimming and J lost 2 bases, with 15 bases between them. CDR1 and CDR2 from the germline V gene are MNHNS and SASEGT.

The CDR3 protein is CAWRDGSYEQYF. DNA of the CDR3: TGTGCCTGGAGGGACGGCTCCTACGAGCAGTACTTC. J is TRBJ2-7 and V is TRBV30; D not resolved. Trimming took 3 bases from V and 0 from J, leaving 6 bases between them. Per the germline V gene, CDR1 is GTSNPN and CDR2 is SVGIG (reference sequence). CDR3 size: 12 residues.

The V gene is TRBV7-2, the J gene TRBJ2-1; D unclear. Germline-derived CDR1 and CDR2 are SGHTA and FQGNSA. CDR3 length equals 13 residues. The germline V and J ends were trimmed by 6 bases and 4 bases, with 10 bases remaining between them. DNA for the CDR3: TGTGCCAGCAGTATCCACAGTTACAATGAGCAGTTCTTC. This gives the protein CASSIHSYNEQFF.

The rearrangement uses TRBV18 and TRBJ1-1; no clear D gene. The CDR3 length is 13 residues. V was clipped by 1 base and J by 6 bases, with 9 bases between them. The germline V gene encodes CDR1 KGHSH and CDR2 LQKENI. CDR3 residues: CASSPRKGSEAFF. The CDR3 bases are TGTGCCAGCTCACCACGGAAGGGCTCTGAAGCTTTCTTT.

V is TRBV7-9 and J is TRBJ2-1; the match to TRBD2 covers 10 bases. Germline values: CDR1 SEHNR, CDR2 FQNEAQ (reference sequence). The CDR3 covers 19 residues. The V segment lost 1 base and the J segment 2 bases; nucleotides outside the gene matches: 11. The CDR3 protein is CASSLVGTSVKWAYNEQFF. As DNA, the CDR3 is TGTGCCAGCAGCTTAGTGGGGACTAGCGTCAAGTGGGCCTACAATGAGCAGTTCTTC.

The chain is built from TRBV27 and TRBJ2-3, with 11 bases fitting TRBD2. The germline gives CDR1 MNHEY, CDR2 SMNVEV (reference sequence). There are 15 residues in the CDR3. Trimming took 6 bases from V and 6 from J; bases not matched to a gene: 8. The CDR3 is CASRLAGGPWDTQYF. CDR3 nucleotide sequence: TGTGCCAGCAGATTAGCGGGAGGGCCTTGGGATACGCAGTATTTT.

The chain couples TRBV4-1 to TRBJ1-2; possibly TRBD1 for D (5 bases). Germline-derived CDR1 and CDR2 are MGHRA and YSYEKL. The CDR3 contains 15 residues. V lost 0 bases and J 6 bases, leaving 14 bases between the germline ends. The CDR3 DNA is TGCGCCAGCAGCCAAGATTCGGCAGGGAGGAATGGCTACACCTTC. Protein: CASSQDSAGRNGYTF.

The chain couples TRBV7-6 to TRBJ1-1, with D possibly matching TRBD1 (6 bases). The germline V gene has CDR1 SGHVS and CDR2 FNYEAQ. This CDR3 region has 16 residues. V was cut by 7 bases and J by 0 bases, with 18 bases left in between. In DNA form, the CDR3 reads TGTGCCAGCACCATCTCACCGGGACATTTGAACACTGAAGCTTTCTTT. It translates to CASTISPGHLNTEAFF. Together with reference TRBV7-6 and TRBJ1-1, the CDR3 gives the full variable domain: GAGVSQSPRYKVTKRGQDVALRCDPISGHVSLYWYRQALGQGPEFLTYFNYEAQQDKSGLPNDRFSAERPEGSISTLTIQRTEQRDSAMYRCASTISPGHLNTEAFFGQGTRLTVV.

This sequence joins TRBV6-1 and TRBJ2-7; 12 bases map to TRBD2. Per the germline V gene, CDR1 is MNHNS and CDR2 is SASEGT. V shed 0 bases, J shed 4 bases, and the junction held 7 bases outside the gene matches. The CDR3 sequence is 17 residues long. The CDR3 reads CASSEATALAGGYEQYF. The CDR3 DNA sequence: TGTGCCAGCAGTGAAGCGACGGCACTAGCGGGGGGTTACGAGCAGTACTTC.

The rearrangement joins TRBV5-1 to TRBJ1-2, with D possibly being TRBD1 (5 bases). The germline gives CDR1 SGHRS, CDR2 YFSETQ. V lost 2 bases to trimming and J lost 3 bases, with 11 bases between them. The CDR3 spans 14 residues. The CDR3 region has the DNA TGCGCCAGCAGCTTAACCGGGGACGACTATGGCTACACCTTC. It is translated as CASSLTGDDYGYTF.

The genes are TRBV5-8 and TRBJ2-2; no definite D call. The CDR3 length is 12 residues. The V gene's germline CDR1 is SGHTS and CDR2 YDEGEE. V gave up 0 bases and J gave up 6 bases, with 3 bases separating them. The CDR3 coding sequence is TGTGCCAGCAGCTTGGCCGCCGGGGAGCTGTTTTTT. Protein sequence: CASSLAAGELFF.

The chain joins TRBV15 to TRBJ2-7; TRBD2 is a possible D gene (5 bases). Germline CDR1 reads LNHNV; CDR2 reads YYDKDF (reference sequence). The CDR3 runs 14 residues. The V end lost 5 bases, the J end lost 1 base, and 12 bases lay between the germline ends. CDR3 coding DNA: TGTGCCACCAGCGTCCGGGGTAATTCCTACGAGCAGTACTTC. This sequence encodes CATSVRGNSYEQYF.

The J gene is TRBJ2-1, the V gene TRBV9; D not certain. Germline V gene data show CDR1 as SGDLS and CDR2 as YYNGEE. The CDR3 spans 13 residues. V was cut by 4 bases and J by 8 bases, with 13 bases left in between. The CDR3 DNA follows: TGTGCCAGCAGCTTAGGTGGAAGAGATGAGCAGTTCTTC. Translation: CASSLGGRDEQFF.

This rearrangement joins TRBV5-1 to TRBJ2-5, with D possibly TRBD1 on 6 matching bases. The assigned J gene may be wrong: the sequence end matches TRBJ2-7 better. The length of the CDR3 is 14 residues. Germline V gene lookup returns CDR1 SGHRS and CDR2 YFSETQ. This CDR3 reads CASSLVDRAYEQYF. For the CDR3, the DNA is TGCGCCAGCAGCTTGGTGGACAGAGCCTACGAGCAGTACTTC.

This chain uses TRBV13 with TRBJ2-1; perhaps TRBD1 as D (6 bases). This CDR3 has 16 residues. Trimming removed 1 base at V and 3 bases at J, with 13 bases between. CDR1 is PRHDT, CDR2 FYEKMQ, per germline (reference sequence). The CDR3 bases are TGTGCCAGCAGCTTAGAATGGCAGGGGCGCTACAATGAGCAGTTCTTC. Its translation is CASSLEWQGRYNEQFF.

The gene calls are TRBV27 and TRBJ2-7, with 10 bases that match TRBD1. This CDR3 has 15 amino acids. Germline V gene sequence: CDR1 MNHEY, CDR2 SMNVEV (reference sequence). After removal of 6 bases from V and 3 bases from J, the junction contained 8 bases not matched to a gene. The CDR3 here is CASSVGTGVRYEQYF. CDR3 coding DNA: TGTGCCAGCAGCGTCGGGACAGGGGTTCGCTACGAGCAGTACTTC.

The chain's CDR3 is CASSLEVAGGQEQYF. The CDR3 DNA sequence: TGTGCCAGCAGCTTAGAGGTAGCGGGAGGGCAAGAGCAGTACTTC. V usage is TRBV11-2 and J usage is TRBJ2-7; TRBD2 aligns across 11 bases. Unmatched junction bases numbered 5, after V lost 0 bases and J lost 7 bases. The CDR3 sequence is 15 residues long. Germline CDR1 is SGHAT and CDR2 is FQNNGV.

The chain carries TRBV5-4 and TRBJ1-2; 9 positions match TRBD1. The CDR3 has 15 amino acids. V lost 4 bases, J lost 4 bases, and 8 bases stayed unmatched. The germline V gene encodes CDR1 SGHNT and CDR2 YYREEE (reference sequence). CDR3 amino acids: CASSVPGQGSYGYTF. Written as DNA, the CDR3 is TGTGCCAGCAGCGTTCCGGGACAGGGATCCTATGGCTACACCTTC.

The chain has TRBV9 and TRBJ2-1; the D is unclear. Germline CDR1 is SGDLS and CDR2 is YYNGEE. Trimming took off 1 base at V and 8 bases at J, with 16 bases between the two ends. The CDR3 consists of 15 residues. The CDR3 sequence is CASSVSRWAVDEQFF. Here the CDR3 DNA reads TGTGCCAGCAGCGTATCCCGGTGGGCGGTCGATGAGCAGTTCTTC.